The 27 T cell receptor beta chains below come from one sample, sequenced in a study of PD-1 blockade in classical Hodgkin lymphoma. Brentuximab vedotin exposure varied, and every patient relapsed after autologous stem cell transplantation. Magnetic negative selection isolated CD8+ T cells from thawed PBMCs. Assay: immunoSEQ multiplex PCR; the TCRdb copy retains only in-frame clones and omits some. In the table there are around 4,400 clones, 75% to 85% of which are singletons. Sequenced here: CD8+ T cells from blood, sampled at baseline. The receptors were sampled from a human donor with classical Hodgkin lymphoma.

This rearrangement joins TRBV5-1 to TRBJ2-7, with TRBD1 matching 8 bases. Germline V gene data show CDR1 as SGHRS and CDR2 as YFSETQ. This CDR3 has 14 residues. Trimming at V came to 4 bases and at J to 4 bases, leaving 7 bases not matched to a gene. The CDR3 DNA reads TGCGCCAGCAGCCCGCGGACAGGGCAGTACGAGCAGTACTTC. It encodes CASSPRTGQYEQYF.

This clone was picked up one time. The rearrangement joins TRBV28 to TRBJ1-1; 8 nucleotides agree with TRBD1. This CDR3 has 17 amino acids. From germline, CDR1 is MDHEN and CDR2 SYDVKM. Trimming removed 3 bases from V and 3 bases from J; junction bases left unmatched: 12. The CDR3 loop is CASSLYPGGAVYTEAFF. The CDR3 DNA is TGTGCCAGCAGTTTGTATCCAGGGGGCGCGGTGTACACTGAAGCTTTCTTT.

The chain couples TRBV11-3 to TRBJ2-2; no reliable D call. Between the trimmed V and J ends, which lost 1 base and 9 bases, there was a span of 9 bases. The CDR3 covers 13 residues. Germline loops: CDR1 SGHNT, CDR2 YENEEA. This chain's CDR3 is CASSLAVGRELFF. The CDR3 DNA sequence: TGTGCCAGCAGCTTAGCGGTAGGGCGGGAGCTGTTTTTT.

This clone was detected only a few times. This chain connects TRBV4-3 to TRBJ2-1; D perhaps matches TRBD2 (6 bases). Germline CDR1 LGHNA, CDR2 YSLEER. V was trimmed by 0 bases and J by 8 bases, leaving 23 bases between them. The CDR3 runs 18 residues. The CDR3 coding sequence is TGCGCCAGCAGCCAAGATCCGAGGGAGGACCTTATACACGATGAGCAGTTCTTC. Its protein is CASSQDPREDLIHDEQFF.

V is TRBV20-1 and J is TRBJ2-1; D is perhaps TRBD1 (6 bases). The V gene's germline CDR1 is DFQATT and CDR2 SNEGSKA (reference sequence). The CDR3 spans 11 residues. V was shortened by 2 bases and J by 12 bases, with 11 bases between the two germline ends. CDR3 DNA sequence: TGCAGTGCTAGATCTGGACAGACGCAGTTCTTC. Its translation is CSARSGQTQFF.

The CDR3 sequence: CASSYSGTYNEQFF. For the CDR3, the DNA is TGTGCCAGCAGTTACTCCGGGACTTACAATGAGCAGTTCTTC. This chain joins TRBV6-5 and TRBJ2-1; weak D call: TRBD2 (6 bases). V was pared by 0 bases and J by 4 bases, with 7 bases between. The CDR3 has 14 residues. Per the germline V gene, CDR1 is MNHEY and CDR2 is SVGAGI.

This clone occurred once. The J gene is TRBJ2-3, the V gene TRBV30; tentatively, D is TRBD1 (6 bases). Looked up from germline, CDR1 is GTSNPN and CDR2 is SVGIG (reference sequence). V gave up 4 bases and J gave up 4 bases, with 12 bases separating them. This CDR3 has 13 amino acids. DNA for the CDR3: TGTGCCTGGAATCAGGGGTGGGCAGATACGCAGTATTTT. Amino acid sequence: CAWNQGWADTQYF.

This clone was detected a few times. V gene TRBV6-6 combines with J gene TRBJ1-5, with D maybe TRBD1 (5 bases). Looked up from germline, CDR1 is MNHNY and CDR2 is SVGAGI (reference sequence). The CDR3 extends over 15 amino acids. Trimming stripped 5 bases from V and 2 bases from J, with 13 bases between. The CDR3 region has the DNA TGTGCCAGCAGTCCGCAGGGCCTTGGCAATCAGCCCCAGCATTTT. It encodes CASSPQGLGNQPQHF.

The gene calls are TRBV12-1 and TRBJ2-3; the D segment call TRBD1 is taken from the table without a DNA check. TRBV12-1 is assigned pseudogene status. This CDR3 is 16 amino acids long. The CDR3 nucleotides read TGTGCCAGCAGCTTTCGGGGGACAGTGTGCACAGATACGCAGTATTTT. Translation gives CASSFRGTVCTDTQYF.

The chain carries TRBV19 and TRBJ1-2; TRBD1 agrees at 7 bases. This CDR3 contains 14 residues. With 5 bases clipped from V and 4 bases from J, the junction kept 7 bases outside the gene matches. CDR1 and CDR2 from the germline V gene are LNHDA and SQIVND (reference sequence). The CDR3 DNA follows: TGTGCCAGTAGTCCAAGACAGGGACTCTATGGCTACACCTTC. Its protein product is CASSPRQGLYGYTF.

The chain employs TRBV6-1 and TRBJ2-7; tentatively, D is TRBD1 or TRBD2 (5 bases each). This CDR3 spans 15 amino acids. V was pared by 5 bases and J by 2 bases, with 16 bases between. Germline assignment: CDR1 MNHNS and CDR2 SASEGT. The CDR3 DNA reads as TGTGCCAGCAGTTTATGGGTGGGGGACGCCTACGAGCAGTACTTC. Its translation: CASSLWVGDAYEQYF.

The chain is built from TRBV29-1 and TRBJ1-1, with TRBD1 as a possible D gene (5 bases). The CDR3 covers 11 residues. V lost 4 bases to trimming and J lost 5 bases, with 8 bases between them. Germline assignment: CDR1 SQVTM and CDR2 ANQGSEA. The CDR3 protein is CSVVGVTEAFF. The CDR3 nucleotides are TGCAGCGTTGTGGGGGTAACTGAAGCTTTCTTT.

This chain uses TRBV13 with TRBJ2-2; TRBD2 agrees at 11 bases. This CDR3 spans 17 amino acids. Germline V gives CDR1 PRHDT, CDR2 FYEKMQ (reference sequence). V dropped 4 bases and J dropped 7; count of bases not matched to a gene: 11. CDR3: CASSSQRLAGRGGELFF. DNA for the CDR3: TGTGCCAGCAGCTCCCAGAGACTAGCGGGAAGGGGCGGGGAGCTGTTTTTT.

This clone has more than one count but fewer than ten. This chain connects TRBV28 to TRBJ1-5, with D unresolved. Germline CDR1 reads MDHEN; CDR2 reads SYDVKM. The CDR3 is 12 residues long. Between the trimmed V and J ends, which lost 7 bases and 3 bases, there was a span of 7 bases. The CDR3 here is CASMGYNQPQHF. As DNA, the CDR3 is TGTGCCAGCATGGGGTACAATCAGCCCCAGCATTTT.

The gene calls are TRBV14 and TRBJ2-1, with a possible D match to TRBD2 (5 bases). Germline CDR1 and CDR2: SGHDN and FVKESK. Trimming shortened V by 0 bases and J by 12 bases, and 9 bases separated the two germline ends. CDR3 size: 12 residues. In nucleotides, the CDR3 is TGTGCCAGCAGCCAAGACGGGATACGGCAGTTCTTC. Translation: CASSQDGIRQFF.

The chain recombines TRBV18 with TRBJ1-2, with 12 bases matching TRBD1. The CDR3 sequence is 15 residues long. Germline CDR1 and CDR2: KGHSH and LQKENI. V lost 3 bases and J lost 5; bases outside the gene matches: 4. The CDR3 nucleotides read TGTGCCAGCTCACCTGGGGACAGGGGGCATTATGGCTACACCTTC. It specifies CASSPGDRGHYGYTF.

The CDR3 sequence: CAIGQGAQPQHF. CDR3 bases: TGTGCCATTGGACAGGGGGCTCAGCCCCAGCATTTT. The chain carries TRBV19 and TRBJ1-5; TRBD1 agrees at 11 bases. This CDR3 is 12 amino acids long. V shed 10 bases, J shed 6 bases, and the junction held 2 bases outside the gene matches. Germline assignment: CDR1 LNHDA and CDR2 SQIVND (reference sequence).

The rearrangement joins TRBV5-6 to TRBJ1-1; unclear D gene. In germline, CDR1 is SGHDT, CDR2 YYEEEE. The V and J ends lost 4 bases and 5 bases respectively, with 6 bases between them. The CDR3 spans 11 residues. The chain's CDR3 is CASSLGTEAFF. The CDR3 DNA sequence: TGTGCCAGCAGCCTAGGTACTGAAGCTTTCTTT.

The V call is TRBV21-1, the J call TRBJ2-5. TRBV21-1 has pseudogene status. This CDR3 comprises 18 residues. The CDR3 protein is CASSKGSGRGRRQETQYF. In nucleotides, the CDR3 is TGTGCCAGCAGCAAAGGATCCGGTCGGGGACGGAGACAAGAGACCCAGTACTTC.

The chain links TRBV5-6 to TRBJ1-1, with D unclear. Germline V gene lookup returns CDR1 SGHDT and CDR2 YYEEEE. The CDR3 runs 13 residues. The V end lost 0 bases, the J end lost 1 base, and 4 bases lay between the germline ends. Written as DNA, the CDR3 is TGTGCCAGCAGCTTGGCCGGGAACACTGAAGCTTTCTTT. Encoded protein: CASSLAGNTEAFF.

The rearrangement joins TRBV7-9 to TRBJ2-1; a weak D match, TRBD2 (5 bases). The CDR3 covers 17 residues. The ends were cut back, 0 bases at V and 7 bases at J, with 19 bases in the middle. CDR1 SEHNR and CDR2 FQNEAQ come from the germline V gene (reference sequence). In DNA, the CDR3 is TGTGCCAGCAGCTTAGCCATGAGGGCCCCAAGTGGGAATGAGCAGTTCTTC. This translates into CASSLAMRAPSGNEQFF.

Only one count was recorded for this clone. This chain uses TRBV11-2 with TRBJ2-7; D ambiguous. Germline CDR1 is SGHAT and CDR2 is FQNNGV. V was trimmed by 1 base and J by 7 bases, leaving 8 bases between them. This CDR3 comprises 12 residues. The CDR3 sequence: CASSLVGLEQYF. The DNA for the CDR3 is TGTGCCAGCAGCTTAGTCGGCTTGGAGCAGTACTTC. Full variable domain (rest looked up from reference TRBV11-2 and TRBJ2-7): EAGVAQSPRYKIIEKRQSVAFWCNPISGHATLYWYQQILGQGPKLLIQFQNNGVVDDSQLPKDRFSAERLKGVDSTLKIQPAKLEDSAVYLCASSLVGLEQYFGPGTRLTVT.

Only a few counts were recorded for this clone. This chain uses TRBV4-1 with TRBJ2-7; D might be TRBD1 (6 bases). Trimming cost V 0 bases and J 4 bases, with 13 bases left between them. CDR1 and CDR2 from the germline V gene are MGHRA and YSYEKL. This CDR3 region has 15 residues. CDR3 sequence reads: CASSQDSGAGYEQYF. The CDR3 nucleotides are TGCGCCAGCAGCCAAGATTCAGGGGCTGGGTACGAGCAGTACTTC.

The rearrangement links TRBV5-6 to TRBJ1-1, with a weak D call TRBD1 (5 bases). V shed 1 base and J shed 3 bases, with 7 bases lying between them. This CDR3 is built from 13 residues. The germline V gene has CDR1 SGHDT and CDR2 YYEEEE. CDR3: CASSLWGYTEAFF. The CDR3 region has the DNA TGTGCCAGCAGCTTGTGGGGGTACACTGAAGCTTTCTTT. The full variable domain, in which reference TRBV5-6 and TRBJ1-1 provide the parts outside the CDR3, is DAGVTQSPTHLIKTRGQQVTLRCSPKSGHDTVSWYQQALGQGPQFIFQYYEEEERQRGNFPDRFSGHQFPNYSSELNVNALLLGDSALYLCASSLWGYTEAFFGQGTRLTVV.

V and J are TRBV9 and TRBJ2-5; possibly TRBD2 for D (6 bases). Trimming took off 0 bases at V and 2 bases at J, with 17 bases between the two ends. The germline gives CDR1 SGDLS, CDR2 YYNGEE. CDR3 length: 17 residues. In nucleotides, the CDR3 is TGTGCCAGCAGCGTAGAAGGTCATCGGGGGACGCAAGAGACCCAGTACTTC. Amino acids: CASSVEGHRGTQETQYF.

The chain carries TRBV25-1 and TRBJ1-1; 7 bases are shared with TRBD1. The CDR3 has 17 amino acids. V gave up 2 bases and J gave up 3 bases; unmatched junction bases: 12. Germline values: CDR1 MGHDK, CDR2 SYGVNS. CDR3 loop: CASSEGGQLIWDTEAFF. The DNA of the CDR3 is TGTGCCAGCAGTGAAGGGGGACAGCTGATCTGGGACACTGAAGCTTTCTTT.

This rearrangement joins TRBV27 to TRBJ2-1; 7 bases match TRBD2. The germline gives CDR1 MNHEY, CDR2 SMNVEV (reference sequence). The CDR3 loop spans 16 amino acids. V dropped 6 bases and J dropped 3; count of bases not matched to a gene: 11. The CDR3 DNA sequence: TGTGCCAGCAGGCCAAGGGCGGGAGCCATCTACAATGAGCAGTTCTTC. This translates into CASRPRAGAIYNEQFF.